Below, 21 T cell receptor beta chains from the same sample are listed, as sequenced in a study of CD8 T cells in Susac syndrome. RNA amounts of 0.5 to 1 ug underwent reverse transcription with random hexamers. TCRdb recomputed calls from the immunoSEQ multiplex PCR reads with MiXCR, one row per CDR3 protein. Altogether over 350,000 distinct CDR3 sequences are present, approximately 85% being singletons, with the ten largest covering approximately 0.11%. Source material: CD8+ T cells from PBMCs. Every receptor here comes from a human donor with multiple sclerosis.

The rearrangement joins TRBV6-5 to TRBJ1-2; D is unresolved. V lost 4 bases and J lost 8, with 14 bases in between. The CDR3 consists of 13 residues. Germline CDR1 reads MNHEY; CDR2 reads SVGAGI. In nucleotides, the CDR3 is TGTGCCAGCAGTTTCCGACCAGCGGAGGGCTACACCTTC. The encoded protein is CASSFRPAEGYTF.

The chain combines TRBV29-1 with TRBJ2-3; a possible D gene is TRBD2 (5 bases). The CDR3 consists of 12 residues. The germline gives CDR1 SQVTM, CDR2 ANQGSEA. Trimming left V 4 bases short and J 5 bases short, with 10 bases between. CDR3 nucleotides: TGCAGCGTTGGCCTAGAGGGAGATACGCAGTATTTT. Translation: CSVGLEGDTQYF.

The rearrangement joins TRBV14 to TRBJ1-1, with D tentatively TRBD1 (5 bases). The CDR3 loop spans 19 amino acids. Trimming shortened V by 0 bases and J by 0 bases, and 20 bases separated the two germline ends. Germline CDR1 is SGHDN and CDR2 is FVKESK. DNA for the CDR3: TGTGCCAGCAGCCAAGATTCAGGGACGGACTATTTAATGAACACTGAAGCTTTCTTT. It codes for CASSQDSGTDYLMNTEAFF.

This chain links TRBV19 with TRBJ2-1; D is unresolved. The V end lost 2 bases, the J end lost 4 bases, and 6 bases lay between the germline ends. This CDR3 is 13 amino acids long. Germline loops: CDR1 LNHDA, CDR2 SQIVND (reference sequence). CDR3 loop: CASSILEYNEQFF. The CDR3 coding sequence is TGTGCCAGTAGTATATTGGAATACAATGAGCAGTTCTTC.

V and J are TRBV20-1 and TRBJ1-1, with D possibly TRBD1 on 6 matching bases. From germline, CDR1 is DFQATT and CDR2 SNEGSKA (reference sequence). The germline V and J ends were trimmed by 7 bases and 7 bases, with 19 bases remaining between them. There are 13 residues in the CDR3. The CDR3 protein is CSVFNRVDYEAFF. The CDR3 DNA reads TGCAGTGTTTTCAACAGGGTTGACTATGAAGCTTTCTTT.

This clonotype was counted once. V is TRBV12-3 or TRBV12-4 and J is TRBJ2-7; D tentatively fits TRBD1 or TRBD2 (5 bases each). The length of the CDR3 is 16 residues. V was shortened by 3 bases and J by 3 bases, with 18 bases between the two germline ends. CDR3: CASSFIWDGALYEQYF. CDR3 sequence (DNA): TGTGCCAGCAGTTTCATCTGGGACGGGGCACTCTACGAGCAGTACTTC.

A few counts support this clonotype. V usage is TRBV4-1 and J usage is TRBJ2-7, with 12 bases aligning to TRBD2. The CDR3 has 15 amino acids. Germline CDR1 and CDR2: MGHRA and YSYEKL. The junction had 3 bases not matched to a gene; V was cut back by 6 bases and J by 0 bases. CDR3 amino acids: CASSRLAGDSYEQYF. The CDR3 nucleotides read TGCGCCAGCAGTCGACTAGCGGGAGACTCCTACGAGCAGTACTTC.

J is TRBJ2-3 and V is TRBV9, with a tentative D call TRBD1 (5 bases). Trimming removed 0 bases from V and 3 bases from J, with 17 bases in between. Germline V gene lookup returns CDR1 SGDLS and CDR2 YYNGEE. This CDR3 is built from 17 residues. CDR3 sequence (DNA): TGTGCCAGCAGCGTAGCCCCGACAGCGACCAGGACAGATACGCAGTATTTT. It encodes CASSVAPTATRTDTQYF.

The J gene is TRBJ1-5, the V gene TRBV5-5; no definite D call. Trimming removed 1 base at V and 5 bases at J, with 10 bases between. The CDR3 is 14 amino acids. CDR1 is SGHKS, CDR2 YYEKEE, per germline (reference sequence). CDR3 in amino acids: CASSLKREDQPQHF. The CDR3 region has the DNA TGTGCCAGCAGCTTGAAAAGGGAGGATCAGCCCCAGCATTTT.

This sequence joins TRBV4-1 and TRBJ1-5; D is possibly TRBD1 (6 bases). The CDR3 sequence is 17 residues long. The V gene lost 0 bases and the J gene lost 0 bases, with 12 bases spanning the gap. The germline V gene has CDR1 MGHRA and CDR2 YSYEKL. The CDR3 DNA reads as TGCGCCAGCAGCCAAGATCCGGACAGTCTTAGCAATCAGCCCCAGCATTTT. It specifies CASSQDPDSLSNQPQHF.

The V gene is TRBV15, the J gene TRBJ2-2; D gene unclear. V was pared by 5 bases and J by 0 bases, with 13 bases between. The CDR3 extends over 16 amino acids. CDR1 LNHNV and CDR2 YYDKDF come from the germline V gene (reference sequence). For the CDR3, the DNA is TGTGCCACCAGCTCTCGTCGAGACCCGAACACCGGGGAGCTGTTTTTT. Translated, it gives CATSSRRDPNTGELFF.

The gene calls are TRBV11-2 and TRBJ1-4; no clear D. The CDR3 spans 15 residues. CDR1 is SGHAT, CDR2 FQNNGV, per germline. V gave up 3 bases and J gave up 8 bases, with 16 bases separating them. The CDR3 nucleotides read TGTGCCAGCAGCTTGGTGGAGGCTGGGTGGGAAAAACTGTTTTTT. As protein: CASSLVEAGWEKLFF. Drawing the rest from reference TRBV11-2 and TRBJ1-4, the complete variable domain is EAGVAQSPRYKIIEKRQSVAFWCNPISGHATLYWYQQILGQGPKLLIQFQNNGVVDDSQLPKDRFSAERLKGVDSTLKIQPAKLEDSAVYLCASSLVEAGWEKLFFGSGTQLSVL.

The chain joins TRBV30 to TRBJ2-1; TRBD2 matches at 13 bases. The V gene's germline CDR1 is GTSNPN and CDR2 SVGIG (reference sequence). The V gene end was trimmed by 0 bases and the J gene end by 8 bases; junction bases not matched to a gene: 10. This CDR3 spans 17 amino acids. The CDR3 spells CAWSVRWTSGSRDEQFF. CDR3 nucleotides: TGTGCCTGGAGTGTACGGTGGACTAGCGGGAGCCGCGATGAGCAGTTCTTC. Full variable domain (remainder filled in from reference TRBV30 and TRBJ2-1): SQTIHQWPATLVQPVGSPLSLECTVEGTSNPNLYWYRQAAGRGLQLLFYSVGIGQISSEVPQNLSASRPQDRQFILSSKKLLLSDSGFYLCAWSVRWTSGSRDEQFFGPGTRLTVL.

The DNA of the CDR3 is TGTGCCAGTCCGGAAACCTCAAGCGGGAGAGTCTACGAGCAGTACTTC. Amino acid sequence: CASPETSSGRVYEQYF. The V and J genes are TRBV9 and TRBJ2-7; 8 bases are shared with TRBD2. There are 16 residues in the CDR3. The V gene's germline CDR1 is SGDLS and CDR2 YYNGEE. V trimming: 8 bases; J trimming: 3 bases; junction bases outside the gene matches: 16. The whole variable domain, filled in from reference TRBV9 and TRBJ2-7, reads DSGVTQTPKHLITATGQRVTLRCSPRSGDLSVYWYQQSLDQGLQFLIQYYNGEERAKGNILERFSAQQFPDLHSELNLSSLELGDSALYFCASPETSSGRVYEQYFGPGTRLTVT.

In its sample, this clonotype was seen a few times. The V and J genes are TRBV30 and TRBJ2-5, with 10 bases matching TRBD1. The CDR3 consists of 14 residues. Germline trimming cut 2 bases from V and 3 bases from J; bases unmatched to any gene: 3. In germline, CDR1 is GTSNPN, CDR2 SVGIG (reference sequence). The CDR3 is CAWSSGQGEETQYF. The DNA for the CDR3 is TGTGCCTGGAGTTCCGGACAGGGGGAAGAGACCCAGTACTTC.

This chain links TRBV6-1 with TRBJ2-7; 7 nucleotides align to TRBD1. Germline assignment: CDR1 MNHNS and CDR2 SASEGT. V lost 6 bases to trimming and J lost 2 bases; unmatched junction nucleotides: 13. The CDR3 contains 16 residues. CDR3 nucleotide sequence: TGTGCCAGCAGCCCGGGACAGACTTTTGTACCCTACGAGCAGTACTTC. It translates to CASSPGQTFVPYEQYF.

The count of this clonotype is one. The chain combines TRBV2 with TRBJ1-1; D gene unclear. CDR1 SNHLY and CDR2 FYNNEI come from the germline V gene. Trimming left V 11 bases short and J 2 bases short, with 12 bases between. The CDR3 extends over 12 amino acids. In nucleotides, the CDR3 is TGTGCCGGAGAGGAGGGAAACACTGAAGCTTTCTTT. Its protein product is CAGEEGNTEAFF.

The CDR3 region has the DNA TGTGCCAGCAGCCAGGGGGTCCCAGAGACCCAGTACTTC. Translating it yields CASSQGVPETQYF. The V call is TRBV6-2 or TRBV6-3, the J call TRBJ2-5; 7 bases align to TRBD1. There are 13 residues in the CDR3. After removal of 6 bases from V and 4 bases from J, the junction contained 5 bases not matched to a gene. Germline CDR1 and CDR2: MNHEY and SVGEGT.

In its sample, this clonotype was seen a few times. The chain employs TRBV27 and TRBJ2-7; unclear D gene. V was shortened by 3 bases and J by 5 bases, with 5 bases between the two germline ends. This CDR3 is 11 amino acids long. Germline V gene lookup returns CDR1 MNHEY and CDR2 SMNVEV (reference sequence). The CDR3 loop is CASSLVDEQYF. Here the CDR3 DNA reads TGTGCCAGCAGTTTGGTAGACGAGCAGTACTTC.

The rearrangement joins TRBV6-2 or TRBV6-3 to TRBJ2-1, with 7 bases that match TRBD1. The V gene end was trimmed by 0 bases and the J gene end by 4 bases; junction bases not matched to a gene: 6. Germline lookup yields CDR1 MNHEY and CDR2 SVGEGT. The CDR3 consists of 16 residues. The CDR3 region is CASSYSQGMAYNEQFF. As DNA, the CDR3 is TGTGCCAGCAGTTACTCACAGGGGATGGCGTACAATGAGCAGTTCTTC.

The chain has TRBV7-9 and TRBJ1-1; a possible D gene is TRBD1 (5 bases). In germline, CDR1 is SEHNR, CDR2 FQNEAQ (reference sequence). The CDR3 has 13 residues. Trimming removed 5 bases at V and 1 base at J, with 8 bases between. The CDR3 here is CASSGGTNTEAFF. CDR3 coding DNA: TGTGCCAGCAGCGGGGGGACGAACACTGAAGCTTTCTTT. Supplemented by reference TRBV7-9 and TRBJ1-1, the full variable domain reads DTGVSQNPRHKITKRGQNVTFRCDPISEHNRLYWYRQTLGQGPEFLTYFQNEAQLEKSRLLSDRFSAERPKGSFSTLEIQRTEQGDSAMYLCASSGGTNTEAFFGQGTRLTVV.